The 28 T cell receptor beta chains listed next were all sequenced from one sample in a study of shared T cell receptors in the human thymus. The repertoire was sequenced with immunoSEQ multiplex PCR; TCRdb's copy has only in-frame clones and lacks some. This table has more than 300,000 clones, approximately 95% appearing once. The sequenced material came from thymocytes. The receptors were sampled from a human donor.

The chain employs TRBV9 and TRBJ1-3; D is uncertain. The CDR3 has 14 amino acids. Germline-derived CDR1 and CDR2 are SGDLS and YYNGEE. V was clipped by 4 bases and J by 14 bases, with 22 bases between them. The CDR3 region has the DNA TGTGCCAGCAGCAACCTCAGGCGGAGGAGGGAGGTATATTTT. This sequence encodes CASSNLRRRREVYF. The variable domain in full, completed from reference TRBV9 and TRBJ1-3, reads DSGVTQTPKHLITATGQRVTLRCSPRSGDLSVYWYQQSLDQGLQFLIQYYNGEERAKGNILERFSAQQFPDLHSELNLSSLELGDSALYFCASSNLRRRREVYFGEGSWLTVV.

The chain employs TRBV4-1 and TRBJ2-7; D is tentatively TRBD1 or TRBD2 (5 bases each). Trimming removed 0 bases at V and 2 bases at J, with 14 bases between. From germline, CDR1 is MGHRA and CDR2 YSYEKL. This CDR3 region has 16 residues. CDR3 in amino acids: CASSQDPDLGAYEQYF. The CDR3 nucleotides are TGCGCCAGCAGCCAAGATCCCGACCTGGGGGCCTACGAGCAGTACTTC.

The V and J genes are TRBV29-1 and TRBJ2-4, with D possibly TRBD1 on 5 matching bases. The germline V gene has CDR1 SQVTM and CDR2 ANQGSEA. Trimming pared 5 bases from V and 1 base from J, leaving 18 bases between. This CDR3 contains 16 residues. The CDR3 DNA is TGCAGCGTTTCCAACCTCAGGGCTGGGGCCAAAAACATTCAGTACTTC. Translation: CSVSNLRAGAKNIQYF.

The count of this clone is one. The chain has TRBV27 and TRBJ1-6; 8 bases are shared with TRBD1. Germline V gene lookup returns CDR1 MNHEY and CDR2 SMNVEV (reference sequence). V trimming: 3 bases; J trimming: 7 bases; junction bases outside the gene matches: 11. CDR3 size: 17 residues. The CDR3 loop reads CASSFPPSGTGNSPLHF. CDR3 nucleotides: TGTGCCAGCAGTTTCCCCCCCTCAGGGACAGGCAATTCACCCCTCCACTTT.

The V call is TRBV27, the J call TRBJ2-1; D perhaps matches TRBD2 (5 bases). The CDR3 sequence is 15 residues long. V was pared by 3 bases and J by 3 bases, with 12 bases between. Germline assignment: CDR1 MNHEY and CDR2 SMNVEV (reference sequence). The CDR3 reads CASSFSSGNYNEQFF. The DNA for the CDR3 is TGTGCCAGCAGTTTTTCAAGCGGTAACTACAATGAGCAGTTCTTC.

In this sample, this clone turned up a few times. The CDR3 loop is CASSDRRNEAFF. The CDR3 DNA sequence: TGTGCCAGCAGCGACAGGAGGAATGAAGCTTTCTTT. This sequence joins TRBV6-5 and TRBJ1-1; tentative D call: TRBD1 (6 bases). Germline V gene data show CDR1 as MNHEY and CDR2 as SVGAGI. The CDR3 totals 12 residues. Trimming left V 6 bases short and J 7 bases short, with 12 bases between.

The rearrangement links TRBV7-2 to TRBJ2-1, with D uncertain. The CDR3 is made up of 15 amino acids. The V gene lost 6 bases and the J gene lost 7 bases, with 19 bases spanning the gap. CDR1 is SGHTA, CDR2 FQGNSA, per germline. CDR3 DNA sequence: TGTGCCAGCAGGGATCGCATGTCCCGGGCGAATGAGCAGTTCTTC. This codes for CASRDRMSRANEQFF.

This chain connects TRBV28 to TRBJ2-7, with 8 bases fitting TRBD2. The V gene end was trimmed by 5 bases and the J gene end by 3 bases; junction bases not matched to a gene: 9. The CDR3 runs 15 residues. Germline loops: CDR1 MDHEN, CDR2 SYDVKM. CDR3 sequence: CASSLRGGTGYEQYF. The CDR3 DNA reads TGTGCCAGCAGTCTCCGGGGGGGGACCGGCTACGAGCAGTACTTC.

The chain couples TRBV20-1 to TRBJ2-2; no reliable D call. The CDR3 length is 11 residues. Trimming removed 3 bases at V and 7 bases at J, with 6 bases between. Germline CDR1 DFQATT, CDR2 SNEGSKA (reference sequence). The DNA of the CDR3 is TGCAGTGCTAGGTTTCGCGGGGAGCTGTTTTTT. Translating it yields CSARFRGELFF.

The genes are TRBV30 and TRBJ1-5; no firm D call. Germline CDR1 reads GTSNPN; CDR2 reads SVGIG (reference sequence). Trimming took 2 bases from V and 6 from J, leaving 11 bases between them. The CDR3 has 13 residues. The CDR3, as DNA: TGTGCCTGGAGTCCCCTAGAGGGTCAGCCCCAGCATTTT. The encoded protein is CAWSPLEGQPQHF.

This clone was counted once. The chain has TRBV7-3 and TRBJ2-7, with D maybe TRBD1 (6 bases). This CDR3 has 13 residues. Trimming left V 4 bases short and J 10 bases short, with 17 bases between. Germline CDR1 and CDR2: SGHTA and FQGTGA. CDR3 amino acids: CASSSTRTGTQYF. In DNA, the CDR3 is TGTGCCAGCAGCTCGACTCGAACCGGGACACAGTACTTC.

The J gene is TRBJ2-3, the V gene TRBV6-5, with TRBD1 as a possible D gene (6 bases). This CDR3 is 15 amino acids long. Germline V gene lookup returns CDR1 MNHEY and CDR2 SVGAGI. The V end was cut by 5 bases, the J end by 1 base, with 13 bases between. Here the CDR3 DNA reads TGTGCCAGCAGTCCCGGACAGACACGCACAGATACGCAGTATTTT. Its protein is CASSPGQTRTDTQYF.

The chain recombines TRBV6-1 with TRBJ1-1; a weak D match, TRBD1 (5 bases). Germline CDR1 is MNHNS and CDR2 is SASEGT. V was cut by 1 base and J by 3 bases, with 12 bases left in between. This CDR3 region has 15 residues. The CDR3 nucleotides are TGTGCCAGCAGTGAAGGCAGGGTCTACCACACTGAAGCTTTCTTT. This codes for CASSEGRVYHTEAFF.

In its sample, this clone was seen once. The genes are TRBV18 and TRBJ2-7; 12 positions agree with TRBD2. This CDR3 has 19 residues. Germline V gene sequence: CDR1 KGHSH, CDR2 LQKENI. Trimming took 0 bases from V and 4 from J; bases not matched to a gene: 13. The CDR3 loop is CASSPPRLAGEMTVYEQYF. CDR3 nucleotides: TGTGCCAGCTCACCACCGAGACTAGCGGGAGAAATGACTGTTTACGAGCAGTACTTC.

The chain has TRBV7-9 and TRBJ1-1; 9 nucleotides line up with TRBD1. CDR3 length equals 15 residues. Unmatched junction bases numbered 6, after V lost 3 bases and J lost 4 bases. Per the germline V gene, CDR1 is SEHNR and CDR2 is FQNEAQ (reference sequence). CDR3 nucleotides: TGTGCCAGCAGCTTGGGGGACAGGGCCCTCACTGAAGCTTTCTTT. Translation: CASSLGDRALTEAFF.

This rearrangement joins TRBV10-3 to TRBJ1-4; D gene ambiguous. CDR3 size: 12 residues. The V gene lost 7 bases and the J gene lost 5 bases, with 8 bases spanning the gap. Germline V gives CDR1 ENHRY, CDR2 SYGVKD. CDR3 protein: CAIKGGNEKLFF. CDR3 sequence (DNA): TGTGCCATCAAGGGCGGAAATGAAAAACTGTTTTTT.

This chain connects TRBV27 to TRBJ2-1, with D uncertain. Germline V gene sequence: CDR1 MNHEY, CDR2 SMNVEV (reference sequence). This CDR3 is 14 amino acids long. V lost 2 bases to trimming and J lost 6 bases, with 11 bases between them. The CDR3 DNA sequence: TGTGCCAGCAGTTTAGGACCCCACGGCAATGAGCAGTTCTTC. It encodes CASSLGPHGNEQFF.

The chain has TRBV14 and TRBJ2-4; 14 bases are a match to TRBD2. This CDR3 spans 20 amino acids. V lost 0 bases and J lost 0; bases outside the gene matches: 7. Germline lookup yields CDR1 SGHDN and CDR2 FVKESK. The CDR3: CASSQDRGLAGEGAKNIQYF. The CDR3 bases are TGTGCCAGCAGCCAAGATCGGGGACTAGCGGGAGAGGGAGCCAAAAACATTCAGTACTTC. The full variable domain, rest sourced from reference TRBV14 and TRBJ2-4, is EAGVTQFPSHSVIEKGQTVTLRCDPISGHDNLYWYRRVMGKEIKFLLHFVKESKQDESGMPNNRFLAERTGGTYSTLKVQPAELEDSGVYFCASSQDRGLAGEGAKNIQYFGAGTRLSVL.

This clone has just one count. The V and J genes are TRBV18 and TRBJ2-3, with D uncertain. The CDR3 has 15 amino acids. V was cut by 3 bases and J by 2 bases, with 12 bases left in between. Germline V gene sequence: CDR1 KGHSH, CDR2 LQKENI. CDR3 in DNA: TGTGCCAGCTCACCCCTTCTGGCCAACACAGATACGCAGTATTTT. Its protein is CASSPLLANTDTQYF.

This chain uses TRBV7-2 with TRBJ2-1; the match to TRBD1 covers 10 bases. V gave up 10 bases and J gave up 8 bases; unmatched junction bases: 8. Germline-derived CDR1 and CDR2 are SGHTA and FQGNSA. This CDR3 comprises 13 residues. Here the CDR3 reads CATGDRGLDEQFF. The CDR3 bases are TGTGCCACCGGGGACAGGGGTCTAGATGAGCAGTTCTTC.

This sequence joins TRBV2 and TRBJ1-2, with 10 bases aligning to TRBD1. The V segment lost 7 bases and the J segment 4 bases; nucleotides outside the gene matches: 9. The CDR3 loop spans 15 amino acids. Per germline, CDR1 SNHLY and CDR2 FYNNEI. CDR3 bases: TGTGCCAGCAACCCCGACAGGGGGCGACGCTATGGCTACACCTTC. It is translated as CASNPDRGRRYGYTF. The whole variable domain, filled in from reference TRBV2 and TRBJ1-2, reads EPEVTQTPSHQVTQMGQEVILRCVPISNHLYFYWYRQILGQKVEFLVSFYNNEISEKSEIFDDQFSVERPDGSNFTLKIRSTKLEDSAMYFCASNPDRGRRYGYTFGSGTRLTVV.

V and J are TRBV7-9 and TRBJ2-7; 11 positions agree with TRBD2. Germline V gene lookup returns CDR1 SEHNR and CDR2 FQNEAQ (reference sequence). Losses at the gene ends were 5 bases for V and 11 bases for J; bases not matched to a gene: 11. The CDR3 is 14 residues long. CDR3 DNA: TGTGCCAGCAGCCCCAGAACTAGCGGGAGTCCAGAGTACTTC. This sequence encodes CASSPRTSGSPEYF.

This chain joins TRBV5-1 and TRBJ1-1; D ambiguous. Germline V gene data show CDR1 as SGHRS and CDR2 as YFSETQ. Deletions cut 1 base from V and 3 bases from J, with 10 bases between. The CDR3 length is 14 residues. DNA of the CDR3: TGCGCCAGCAGCTTGCTAGGAAGAGACACTGAAGCTTTCTTT. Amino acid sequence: CASSLLGRDTEAFF.

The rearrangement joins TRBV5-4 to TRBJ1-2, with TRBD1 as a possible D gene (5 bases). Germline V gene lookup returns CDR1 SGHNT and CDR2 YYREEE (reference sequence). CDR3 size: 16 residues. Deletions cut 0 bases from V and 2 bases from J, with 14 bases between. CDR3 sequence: CASSLAGLGGNYGYTF. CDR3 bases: TGTGCCAGCAGCTTGGCGGGACTCGGTGGAAACTATGGCTACACCTTC.

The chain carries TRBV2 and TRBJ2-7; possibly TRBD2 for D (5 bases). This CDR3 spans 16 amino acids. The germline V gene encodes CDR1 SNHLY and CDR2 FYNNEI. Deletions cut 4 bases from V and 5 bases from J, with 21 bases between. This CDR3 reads CASSVHGRANGDEQYF. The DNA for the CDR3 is TGTGCCAGCAGTGTACATGGGCGGGCGAACGGTGACGAGCAGTACTTC.

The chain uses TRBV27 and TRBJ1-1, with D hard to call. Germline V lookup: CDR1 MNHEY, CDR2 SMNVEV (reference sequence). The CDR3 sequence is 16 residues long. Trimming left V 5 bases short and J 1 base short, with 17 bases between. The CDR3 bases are TGTGCCAGCAGTCTAGCTCCCTTCGGGCGGAACACTGAAGCTTTCTTT. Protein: CASSLAPFGRNTEAFF.

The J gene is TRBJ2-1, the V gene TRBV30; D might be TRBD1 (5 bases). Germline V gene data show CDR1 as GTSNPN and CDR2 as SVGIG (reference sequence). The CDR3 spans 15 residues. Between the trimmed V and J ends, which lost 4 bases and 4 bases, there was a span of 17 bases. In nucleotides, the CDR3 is TGTGCCTGGACCATTACTGGGGCGCGATACAATGAGCAGTTCTTC. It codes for CAWTITGARYNEQFF.

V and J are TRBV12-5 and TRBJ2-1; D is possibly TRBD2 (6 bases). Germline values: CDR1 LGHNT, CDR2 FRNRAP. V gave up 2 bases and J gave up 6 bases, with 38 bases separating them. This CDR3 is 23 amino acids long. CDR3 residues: CASGLLLGPPAEAREYTINEQFF. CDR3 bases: TGTGCTAGTGGTTTGTTACTAGGCCCCCCTGCTGAGGCTCGGGAGTACACCATCAATGAGCAGTTCTTC.